The subject of this entry is one T cell receptor beta chain. The antigen is undetermined. This sample was included in a study of T cell responses to AZD1222 COVID-19 vaccine. Overall study context: Second doses at about 4 or about 12 weeks were pooled.

Germline V gives CDR1 SGHNT, CDR2 YYREEE (reference sequence). CDR3 length equals 15 residues. V lost 5 bases and J 1 base, leaving 12 bases between the germline ends. Study results and caveats: Regions left unmutated in variants are reportedly the target of nearly half of spike-specific TCRs. Seropositive status at baseline applied to only a handful of AZD1222 recipients.

Using immunoSEQ multiplex PCR, the repertoire was profiled, and TCRdb retains in-frame clones only, with some absent. The data contain roughly 130,000 clones, 85% to 95% of them seen just once; the ten biggest clones take up approximately 7%. This clonotype was sampled from an adult in good health. The chain carries TRBV5-4 and TRBJ2-2; weak D call: TRBD1 (6 bases). The material sequenced was peripheral blood, taken on day 0 of AZD1222 vaccination. Here the CDR3 DNA reads TGTGCCAGCAGTCAGGGGCCCTTGAACACCGGGGAGCTGTTTTTT. Translation gives CASSQGPLNTGELFF. Combining the CDR3 with reference TRBV5-4 and TRBJ2-2 gives the whole variable domain ETGVTQSPTHLIKTRGQQVTLRCSSQSGHNTVSWYQQALGQGPQFIFQYYREEENGRGNFPPRFSGLQFPNYSSELNVNALELDDSALYLCASSQGPLNTGELFFGEGSRLTVL.